The next 7 T cell receptor beta chains were all read from a single sample in a study of brain T cells in children with intractable seizures. The data were produced by immunoSEQ multiplex PCR, yet TCRdb's version contains in-frame clones alone and is incomplete. This sample has some 76,000 clones, with about 92% found just once. Here the sequenced sample was peripheral blood, taken at surgery. The origin of the receptors is a boy under three years old with tuberous sclerosis and intractable seizures.

The table lists this clone with a few counts. This rearrangement joins TRBV9 to TRBJ1-6, with no clear D. CDR3 size: 16 residues. Trimming left V 0 bases short and J 2 bases short, with 9 bases between. Per germline, CDR1 SGDLS and CDR2 YYNGEE. The CDR3 spells CASSVDPGPYNSPLHF. CDR3 DNA sequence: TGTGCCAGCAGCGTAGATCCAGGTCCCTATAATTCACCCCTCCACTTT.

This sequence joins TRBV7-2 and TRBJ1-1; D perhaps matches TRBD1 (5 bases). This CDR3 spans 16 amino acids. Trimming took off 5 bases at V and 4 bases at J, with 20 bases between the two ends. Germline CDR1 SGHTA, CDR2 FQGNSA. This CDR3 is CASSPLVGAEGTEAFF. DNA of the CDR3: TGTGCCAGCAGCCCCCTTGTCGGGGCCGAGGGCACTGAAGCTTTCTTT.

The rearrangement links TRBV29-1 to TRBJ1-1; the match to TRBD1 covers 7 bases. The germline gives CDR1 SQVTM, CDR2 ANQGSEA. The CDR3 spans 17 residues. The ends lost 0 bases at V and 0 bases at J; junction bases unmatched: 10. This chain's CDR3 is CSVEDPLGTELNTEAFF. The CDR3 coding sequence is TGCAGCGTTGAAGATCCCCTCGGGACAGAGCTGAACACTGAAGCTTTCTTT.

V is TRBV19 and J is TRBJ2-1; TRBD2 agrees at 7 bases. Trimming took 4 bases from V and 4 from J; bases not matched to a gene: 7. The CDR3 is 15 amino acids. Germline V lookup: CDR1 LNHDA, CDR2 SQIVND (reference sequence). The CDR3 loop is CASSTLAEEYNEQFF. The CDR3 DNA follows: TGTGCCAGTAGTACCCTAGCGGAGGAGTACAATGAGCAGTTCTTC.

The chain joins TRBV14 to TRBJ2-3; possible D gene TRBD1, 6 bases. The V end was cut by 1 base, the J end by 6 bases, with 14 bases between. Germline V gives CDR1 SGHDN, CDR2 FVKESK. There are 15 residues in the CDR3. The CDR3 sequence is CASSQVPGAGDTQYF. The DNA for the CDR3 is TGTGCCAGCAGCCAAGTACCAGGGGCTGGGGATACGCAGTATTTT.

V and J are TRBV7-8 and TRBJ2-7; a weak D match, TRBD2 (5 bases). The CDR3 totals 13 residues. Germline V gene lookup returns CDR1 SGHVS and CDR2 FQNEAQ. Trimming pared 5 bases from V and 3 bases from J, leaving 11 bases between. CDR3 in DNA: TGTGCCAGCAGCGGCGGGTTAGACTACGAGCAGTACTTC. It is translated as CASSGGLDYEQYF.

V and J are TRBV10-1 and TRBJ1-1; TRBD1 aligns across 7 bases. Germline V lookup: CDR1 WNHNN, CDR2 SYGVQD (reference sequence). This CDR3 is 15 amino acids long. V trimming: 0 bases; J trimming: 6 bases; junction bases outside the gene matches: 7. The CDR3 bases are TGCGCCAGCAGTGAGTCGCGACAGGGAGTAGCTGAAGCTTTCTTT. Protein sequence: CASSESRQGVAEAFF.